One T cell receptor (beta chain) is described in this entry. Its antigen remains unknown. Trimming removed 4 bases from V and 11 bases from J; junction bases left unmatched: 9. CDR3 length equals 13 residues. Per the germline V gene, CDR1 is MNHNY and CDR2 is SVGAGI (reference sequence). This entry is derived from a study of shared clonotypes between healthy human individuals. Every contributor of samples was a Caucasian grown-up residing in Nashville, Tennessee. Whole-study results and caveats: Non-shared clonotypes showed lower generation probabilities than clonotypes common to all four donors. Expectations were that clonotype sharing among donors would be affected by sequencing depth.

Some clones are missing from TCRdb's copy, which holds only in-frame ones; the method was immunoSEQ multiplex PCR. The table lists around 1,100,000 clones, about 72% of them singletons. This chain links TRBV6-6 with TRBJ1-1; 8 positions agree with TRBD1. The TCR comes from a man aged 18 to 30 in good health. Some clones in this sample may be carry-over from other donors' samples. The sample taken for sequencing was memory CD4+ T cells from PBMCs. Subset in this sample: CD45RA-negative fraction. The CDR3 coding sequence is TGTGCCAGCAGTTCTCGGACAGGGCCGATTGCTTTCTTT. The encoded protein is CASSSRTGPIAFF.